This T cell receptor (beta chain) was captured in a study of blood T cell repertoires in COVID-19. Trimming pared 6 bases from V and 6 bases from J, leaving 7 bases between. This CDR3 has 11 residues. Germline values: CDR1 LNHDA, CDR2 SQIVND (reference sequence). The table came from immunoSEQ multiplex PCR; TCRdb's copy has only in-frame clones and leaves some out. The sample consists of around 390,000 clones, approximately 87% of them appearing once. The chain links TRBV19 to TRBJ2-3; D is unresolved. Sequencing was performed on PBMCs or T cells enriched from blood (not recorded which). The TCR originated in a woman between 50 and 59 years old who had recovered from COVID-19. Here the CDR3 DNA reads TGTGCCAGTAGACTGGGCGATACGCAGTATTTT. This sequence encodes CASRLGDTQYF.